The 19 T cell receptor beta chains below come from one sample, sequenced in a study of T-cell memory formation after mild COVID-19. MiXCR, run by TCRdb on the 5' RACE reads, gives a single entry per CDR3 protein. The top ten hold 9% to 15% of the sample, which has under 550,000 distinct CDR3 sequences, around a sixth seen once. The specimen sequenced was PBMCs or a T cell subset sorted from them (not recorded which). These receptors came from an adult woman who had mild COVID-19 (a few samples of this study predate the infection). Cell type and time point are not known.

This rearrangement joins TRBV6-5 to TRBJ2-1; TRBD1 aligns across 10 bases. The CDR3 totals 15 residues. Germline CDR1 reads MNHEY; CDR2 reads SVGAGI. The junction had 4 bases not matched to a gene; V was cut back by 6 bases and J by 2 bases. CDR3 nucleotide sequence: TGTGCCAGCAGGCAAGGACAGGGGGCCTACAATGAGCAGTTCTTC. It codes for CASRQGQGAYNEQFF.

The V gene is TRBV20-1, the J gene TRBJ2-7; 12 bases match TRBD2. CDR3 length equals 14 residues. Germline V gives CDR1 DFQATT, CDR2 SNEGSKA (reference sequence). V shed 1 base, J shed 3 bases, and the junction held 1 base outside the gene matches. This CDR3 is CSARGLAGDYEQYF. The DNA of the CDR3 is TGCAGTGCTAGAGGACTAGCGGGAGACTACGAGCAGTACTTC.

This chain joins TRBV12-3 or TRBV12-4 and TRBJ2-7, with D perhaps matching TRBD1 or TRBD2 (5 bases each). Trimming took off 6 bases at V and 10 bases at J, with 16 bases between the two ends. The CDR3 has 12 amino acids. The CDR3, as DNA: TGTGCCAGCAGATTGGGTCGGGACCCCCAGTACTTC. This gives the protein CASRLGRDPQYF.

This clonotype has a handful of counts. The chain has TRBV5-8 and TRBJ2-1; possibly TRBD2 for D (5 bases). The CDR3 is 15 amino acids. Germline V gives CDR1 SGHTS, CDR2 YDEGEE. Trimming removed 5 bases from V and 6 bases from J, with 18 bases in between. The DNA of the CDR3 is TGTGCCAGCAGGTTCGTTGGCGGACGGGGCAATGAGCAGTTCTTC. This encodes CASRFVGGRGNEQFF.

The chain joins TRBV5-1 to TRBJ2-7; 9 bases agree with TRBD2. Trimming at V came to 3 bases and at J to 2 bases, leaving 6 bases not matched to a gene. Germline V gene lookup returns CDR1 SGHRS and CDR2 YFSETQ. The CDR3 has 15 residues. CDR3 bases: TGCGCCAGCAGCTCCGCTAGCGGGGCCACCTACGAGCAGTACTTC. This sequence encodes CASSSASGATYEQYF.

This clonotype was observed many times. The rearrangement uses TRBV5-1 and TRBJ2-7; possible D gene TRBD2, 5 bases. The CDR3 contains 14 residues. Germline V lookup: CDR1 SGHRS, CDR2 YFSETQ. The ends were cut back, 4 bases at V and 4 bases at J, with 15 bases in the middle. The CDR3, as DNA: TGCGCCAGCAGCCCGGGAAATCCCGTATACGAGCAGTACTTC. It is translated as CASSPGNPVYEQYF. The whole variable domain, filled in from reference TRBV5-1 and TRBJ2-7, reads KAGVTQTPRYLIKTRGQQVTLSCSPISGHRSVSWYQQTPGQGLQFLFEYFSETQRNKGNFPGRFSGRQFSNSRSEMNVSTLELGDSALYLCASSPGNPVYEQYFGPGTRLTVT.

The table lists this clonotype with a few counts. The chain uses TRBV20-1 and TRBJ2-7; weak D call: TRBD1 (5 bases). Germline assignment: CDR1 DFQATT and CDR2 SNEGSKA (reference sequence). V gave up 6 bases and J gave up 1 base, with 16 bases separating them. The CDR3 length is 14 residues. The CDR3 reads CSARRGRTSYEQYF. CDR3 DNA: TGCAGTGCGAGACGCGGACGGACATCCTACGAGCAGTACTTC.

The rearrangement uses TRBV9 and TRBJ2-5, with 8 bases matching TRBD1. Germline V gene lookup returns CDR1 SGDLS and CDR2 YYNGEE. V lost 0 bases to trimming and J lost 6 bases; unmatched junction nucleotides: 13. This CDR3 is built from 17 residues. The CDR3 protein is CASSVEEQGAPLKTQYF. CDR3 sequence (DNA): TGTGCCAGCAGCGTAGAAGAGCAGGGGGCGCCCCTGAAGACCCAGTACTTC.

The genes are TRBV9 and TRBJ1-2; D unclear. This CDR3 spans 13 amino acids. CDR1 is SGDLS and CDR2 is YYNGEE in the germline V gene. V was trimmed by 4 bases and J by 0 bases, leaving 7 bases between them. The CDR3 bases are TGTGCCAGCAGCCCACAAGCTAACTATGGCTACACCTTC. Amino acids: CASSPQANYGYTF.

The V gene is TRBV21-1, the J gene TRBJ1-1; the table assigns TRBD1, which was not confirmed against the DNA. TRBV21-1 is reported as a pseudogene. The CDR3 totals 14 residues. This chain's CDR3 is CASSMRGMNTEAFF. The CDR3 region has the DNA TGTGCCAGCAGCATGAGGGGAATGAACACTGAAGCTTTCTTT.

The chain has TRBV7-9 and TRBJ2-2; the D is unclear. Trimming shortened V by 8 bases and J by 9 bases, and 13 bases separated the two germline ends. Looked up from germline, CDR1 is SEHNR and CDR2 is FQNEAQ (reference sequence). The CDR3 has 12 amino acids. As DNA, the CDR3 is TGTGCCAGCGGTGGGTCCGACTGGGAGCTGTTTTTT. It codes for CASGGSDWELFF.

This clonotype was detected only once. The chain joins TRBV5-1 to TRBJ1-2, with D perhaps TRBD1 (5 bases). Germline V gene data show CDR1 as SGHRS and CDR2 as YFSETQ. Trimming removed 4 bases at V and 0 bases at J, with 13 bases between. This CDR3 contains 15 residues. The CDR3, as DNA: TGCGCCAGCAGCCCGGACGGACAAGCTAACTATGGCTACACCTTC. This codes for CASSPDGQANYGYTF.

This chain joins TRBV10-2 and TRBJ2-1; 7 nucleotides align to TRBD2. CDR1 WSHSY and CDR2 SAAADI come from the germline V gene. V shed 9 bases and J 1 base; nucleotides not matched to a gene: 6. The CDR3 consists of 14 residues. For the CDR3, the DNA is TGCGCCAGTGCTAGCGGACGGTCCTACAATGAGCAGTTCTTC. It codes for CASASGRSYNEQFF.

There are many counts of this clonotype. The chain couples TRBV7-3 to TRBJ2-3; 12 bases fit TRBD2. The CDR3 loop spans 15 amino acids. The germline gives CDR1 SGHTA, CDR2 FQGTGA. Trimming removed 6 bases from V and 7 bases from J; junction bases left unmatched: 8. Here the CDR3 DNA reads TGTGCCAGCAGACTGACTAGCGGGAGTTCAAATACGCAGTATTTT. Translated: CASRLTSGSSNTQYF.

By its share, this clonotype is medium-sized. The V call is TRBV7-8, the J call TRBJ1-5; 8 bases are a match to TRBD1. V lost 5 bases to trimming and J lost 2 bases; unmatched junction nucleotides: 2. The CDR3 consists of 14 residues. Germline V gives CDR1 SGHVS, CDR2 FQNEAQ. The CDR3 here is CASSPGQGNQPQHF. The CDR3 DNA reads TGTGCCAGCAGCCCGGGACAGGGCAATCAGCCCCAGCATTTT.

The V gene is TRBV9, the J gene TRBJ2-5; TRBD2 aligns across 9 bases. Germline assignment: CDR1 SGDLS and CDR2 YYNGEE. This CDR3 is built from 16 residues. Trimming cost V 2 bases and J 9 bases; bases outside gene matches: 14. The CDR3 region is CASSVLSGGTLGAQYF. The DNA of the CDR3 is TGTGCCAGCAGCGTCTTAAGCGGGGGGACCCTCGGGGCCCAGTACTTC.

This chain links TRBV10-3 with TRBJ2-1, with TRBD2 matching 15 bases. V trimming: 10 bases; J trimming: 0 bases; junction bases outside the gene matches: 10. Germline values: CDR1 ENHRY, CDR2 SYGVKD. This CDR3 has 18 residues. The CDR3 spells CATVPGLAGGSSYNEQFF. The CDR3 DNA sequence: TGTGCCACTGTCCCGGGACTAGCGGGGGGAAGCTCCTACAATGAGCAGTTCTTC.

This clonotype was counted only a few times. The V gene is TRBV25-1, the J gene TRBJ1-5, with TRBD1 matching over 11 bases. Germline V CDR1 and CDR2: MGHDK, SYGVNS. The ends lost 5 bases at V and 6 bases at J; junction bases unmatched: 6. CDR3 length equals 15 residues. CDR3 sequence (DNA): TGTGCCAGCAGTACCGGGACAGGGGGAAGTCAGCCCCAGCATTTT. This translates into CASSTGTGGSQPQHF.

The chain carries TRBV25-1 and TRBJ1-2; 7 bases fit TRBD1. CDR3 length equals 14 residues. The junction had 8 bases not matched to a gene; V was cut back by 7 bases and J by 3 bases. Per the germline V gene, CDR1 is MGHDK and CDR2 is SYGVNS. The CDR3 spells CASIKSGQYYGYTF. The CDR3 nucleotides are TGTGCCAGCATAAAATCGGGACAGTACTATGGCTACACCTTC.